The 22 T cell receptor beta chains below come from one sample, sequenced in a study of shared clonotypes between healthy human individuals. TCRdb's table, derived via immunoSEQ multiplex PCR, lists solely in-frame clones and lacks some. This sample has approximately 240,000 clones, with over 60% found just once. Sequencing was carried out using memory CD4+ T cells sorted from blood. The sample's subset: CD45RA-negative fraction. The source is a man aged 25 to 40 in good health.

The chain joins TRBV2 to TRBJ1-5; no firm D call. The CDR3 length is 14 residues. V was cut by 4 bases and J by 6 bases, with 13 bases left in between. CDR1 and CDR2 (germline): SNHLY, FYNNEI. CDR3 sequence reads: CASSVDGMSQPQHF. CDR3 bases: TGTGCCAGCAGTGTCGACGGGATGAGTCAGCCCCAGCATTTT.

This clone was recorded many times. The chain uses TRBV29-1 and TRBJ2-7, with 13 positions matching TRBD2. CDR1 SQVTM and CDR2 ANQGSEA come from the germline V gene. The V and J ends lost 6 bases and 3 bases, in that order; junction bases with no gene match: 11. The CDR3 totals 16 residues. The CDR3 sequence is CSVAPGLAGMIYEQYF. DNA of the CDR3: TGCAGCGTGGCCCCGGGACTAGCGGGGATGATCTACGAGCAGTACTTC.

The rearrangement uses TRBV28 and TRBJ2-4; D remains ambiguous. V was clipped by 7 bases and J by 8 bases, with 9 bases between them. The CDR3 runs to 11 residues. CDR1 is MDHEN, CDR2 SYDVKM, per germline. CDR3 residues: CASTTGYIQYF. CDR3 sequence (DNA): TGTGCCAGCACCACCGGTTACATTCAGTACTTC.

The V call is TRBV10-3, the J call TRBJ2-7, with TRBD1 matching over 9 bases. This CDR3 is built from 15 residues. Germline lookup yields CDR1 ENHRY and CDR2 SYGVKD. The V and J ends lost 0 bases and 8 bases, in that order; junction bases with no gene match: 8. The CDR3 protein is CAISESMDRGHQQYF. The DNA for the CDR3 is TGTGCCATCAGTGAGTCGATGGACAGGGGTCACCAGCAGTACTTC.

In its sample, this clone was seen once. V is TRBV28 and J is TRBJ2-7; D unresolved. This CDR3 is 13 amino acids long. Germline V lookup: CDR1 MDHEN, CDR2 SYDVKM. With 3 bases removed from V and 7 bases from J, the gap between germline ends came to 13 bases. Written as DNA, the CDR3 is TGTGCCAGCAGTTTTCCAACCCTGGGGGAGCAGTACTTC. This codes for CASSFPTLGEQYF.

The chain links TRBV7-2 to TRBJ2-1; TRBD2 might be the D (7 bases). Germline V gene data show CDR1 as SGHTA and CDR2 as FQGNSA. The CDR3 loop spans 18 amino acids. V was pared by 7 bases and J by 2 bases, with 24 bases between. The CDR3 protein is CASINPAGGGGTYNEQFF. The CDR3 nucleotides read TGTGCCAGCATCAACCCGGCTGGGGGAGGGGGAACCTACAATGAGCAGTTCTTC.

The rearrangement links TRBV9 to TRBJ2-1; TRBD2 matches 9 bases. Losses at the gene ends were 1 base for V and 8 bases for J; bases not matched to a gene: 7. The CDR3 has 15 residues. Per germline, CDR1 SGDLS and CDR2 YYNGEE. The CDR3 DNA reads TGTGCCAGCAGCGTAATTGGCGGGAGGGCAGATGAGCAGTTCTTC. Amino acid sequence: CASSVIGGRADEQFF. The full variable domain, in which reference TRBV9 and TRBJ2-1 provide the parts outside the CDR3, is DSGVTQTPKHLITATGQRVTLRCSPRSGDLSVYWYQQSLDQGLQFLIQYYNGEERAKGNILERFSAQQFPDLHSELNLSSLELGDSALYFCASSVIGGRADEQFFGPGTRLTVL.

J is TRBJ2-2 and V is TRBV18; 9 bases are shared with TRBD1. Germline V gives CDR1 KGHSH, CDR2 LQKENI. The junction had 9 bases not matched to a gene; V was cut back by 4 bases and J by 0 bases. This CDR3 is 18 amino acids long. CDR3 residues: CASSQGVTGGANTGELFF. The CDR3 DNA sequence: TGTGCCAGCTCACAGGGAGTCACAGGGGGCGCGAACACCGGGGAGCTGTTTTTT.

Points on this clone: Other DNA sequences in the same sample also yield this CDR3. The rearrangement uses TRBV5-6 and TRBJ2-3; 12 positions match TRBD2. The CDR3 extends over 16 amino acids. CDR1 and CDR2 (germline): SGHDT, YYEEEE. V shed 2 bases and J 1 base; nucleotides not matched to a gene: 2. The CDR3 protein is CASSLRLAGGTDTQYF. The CDR3 nucleotides read TGTGCCAGCAGCTTAAGACTAGCGGGAGGCACAGATACGCAGTATTTT.

This clone was seen a single time. In DNA form, the CDR3 reads TGTGCCAGCAGCCCATACGACGGGTCAGCCTACGAGCAGTACTTC. It is translated as CASSPYDGSAYEQYF. This chain connects TRBV11-2 to TRBJ2-7; D gene uncertain. Between the trimmed V and J ends, which lost 5 bases and 2 bases, there was a span of 16 bases. Germline-derived CDR1 and CDR2 are SGHAT and FQNNGV. This CDR3 has 15 residues.

The rearrangement links TRBV28 to TRBJ2-3, with D possibly being TRBD2 (6 bases). The V gene's germline CDR1 is MDHEN and CDR2 SYDVKM. The CDR3 runs to 15 residues. V gave up 3 bases and J gave up 5 bases, with 15 bases separating them. CDR3 residues: CASSFQGTAGDTQYF. DNA of the CDR3: TGTGCCAGCAGTTTCCAAGGGACTGCGGGAGATACGCAGTATTTT.

The rearrangement links TRBV6-1 to TRBJ2-7; 8 bases line up with TRBD2. Germline CDR1 and CDR2: MNHNS and SASEGT. V shed 2 bases, J shed 0 bases, and the junction held 15 bases outside the gene matches. This CDR3 is built from 19 residues. CDR3 amino acids: CASSERGGKSGRTSYEQYF. The CDR3 DNA is TGTGCCAGCAGTGAACGGGGCGGAAAGAGCGGGAGAACCTCCTACGAGCAGTACTTC.

This chain links TRBV14 with TRBJ2-2, with 9 bases lining up with TRBD1. Germline trimming cut 1 base from V and 7 bases from J; bases unmatched to any gene: 1. The CDR3 extends over 14 amino acids. The germline V gene has CDR1 SGHDN and CDR2 FVKESK. CDR3 in amino acids: CASSQATGGGELFF. CDR3 nucleotide sequence: TGTGCCAGCAGCCAAGCGACAGGGGGCGGGGAGCTGTTTTTT.

This clone was detected once. V and J are TRBV5-4 and TRBJ2-3; the D gene could be TRBD1 or TRBD2 (5 bases each). Germline V gene sequence: CDR1 SGHNT, CDR2 YYREEE (reference sequence). V gave up 4 bases and J gave up 0 bases, with 15 bases separating them. This CDR3 comprises 16 residues. In DNA form, the CDR3 reads TGTGCCAGCAGCCCCTCTTGGGGGAGTAGCACAGATACGCAGTATTTT. Translated: CASSPSWGSSTDTQYF.

The chain carries TRBV4-2 and TRBJ2-7; no clear D. Germline loops: CDR1 LGHNA, CDR2 YNFKEQ. This CDR3 comprises 14 residues. V dropped 5 bases and J dropped 5 bases, with 16 bases sitting between them. CDR3 sequence: CASSGVGRAHEQYF. CDR3 DNA: TGTGCCAGCAGCGGGGTGGGCCGGGCTCACGAGCAGTACTTC.

This chain links TRBV4-2 with TRBJ2-1; D remains ambiguous. The germline V and J ends were trimmed by 0 bases and 2 bases, with 8 bases remaining between them. The CDR3 is 15 amino acids. Looked up from germline, CDR1 is LGHNA and CDR2 is YNFKEQ. CDR3 in amino acids: CASSQETDTYNEQFF. CDR3 sequence (DNA): TGTGCCAGCAGCCAAGAAACGGATACCTACAATGAGCAGTTCTTC.

The V and J genes are TRBV18 and TRBJ1-1; no clear D gene. Germline V CDR1 and CDR2: KGHSH, LQKENI. Trimming stripped 1 base from V and 4 bases from J, with 10 bases between. The CDR3 loop spans 14 amino acids. CDR3 amino acids: CASSPLEGGTEAFF. CDR3 bases: TGTGCCAGCTCACCACTGGAGGGCGGCACTGAAGCTTTCTTT.

The V gene is TRBV18, the J gene TRBJ2-5; D possibly corresponds to TRBD2 (5 bases). In germline, CDR1 is KGHSH, CDR2 LQKENI. With 6 bases removed from V and 4 bases from J, the gap between germline ends came to 18 bases. This CDR3 spans 15 amino acids. CDR3 loop: CASSPRYGVGETQYF. The DNA for the CDR3 is TGTGCCAGCTCCCCCCGCTACGGGGTGGGAGAGACCCAGTACTTC. The entire variable domain, with the rest obtained from reference TRBV18 and TRBJ2-5, is as follows: NAGVMQNPRHLVRRRGQEARLRCSPMKGHSHVYWYRQLPEEGLKFMVYLQKENIIDESGMPKERFSAEFPKEGPSILRIQQVVRGDSAAYFCASSPRYGVGETQYFGPGTRLLVL.

The V call is TRBV7-3, the J call TRBJ2-3, with a tentative D call TRBD2 (6 bases). Trimming left V 2 bases short and J 2 bases short, with 11 bases between. CDR3 length: 15 amino acids. The germline CDR1 and CDR2 sequences are SGHTA and FQGTGA. CDR3 region: CASSLVAGTTDTQYF. The CDR3 DNA reads as TGTGCCAGCAGCTTAGTGGCGGGAACCACAGATACGCAGTATTTT.

This chain uses TRBV29-1 with TRBJ2-2, with D uncertain. The CDR3 is made up of 14 amino acids. Germline assignment: CDR1 SQVTM and CDR2 ANQGSEA. Trimming removed 7 bases from V and 0 bases from J, with 12 bases in between. The CDR3 DNA reads TGCAGCGGAACCGGGTCCGCGAACACCGGGGAGCTGTTTTTT. It codes for CSGTGSANTGELFF.

The J gene is TRBJ2-3, the V gene TRBV10-1, with a tentative D call TRBD2 (6 bases). This CDR3 is built from 16 residues. Germline V gives CDR1 WNHNN, CDR2 SYGVQD (reference sequence). V was cut by 5 bases and J by 2 bases, with 17 bases left in between. The CDR3 protein is CASSPGRDGVTDTQYF. CDR3 DNA: TGCGCCAGCAGTCCGGGGCGGGACGGGGTCACAGATACGCAGTATTTT.

The V call is TRBV4-3, the J call TRBJ2-2; 11 bases line up with TRBD2. J was trimmed by 7 bases and V by 1 base; bases with no gene match: 11. This CDR3 region has 18 residues. CDR1 is LGHNA, CDR2 YSLEER, per germline. CDR3 DNA: TGCGCCAGCAGCCAAGTTCTAACTAGCGGGAGTTTCGGCGGGGAGCTGTTTTTT. Amino acid sequence: CASSQVLTSGSFGGELFF.